This entry features one T cell receptor (beta chain) sequence. Samples each yielded at least 5 micrograms of total RNA. The sample is drawn from a study of blood T cells in healthy people across ages. V lost 4 bases and J lost 8, with 11 bases in between. Germline CDR1 is SGHRS and CDR2 is YFSETQ. The CDR3 has 12 residues. For the second PCR, which ran for roughly 6 to 12 cycles, a sample-barcoded 5' primer and a J-beta primer mix were used. All samples gave at least 2.5 million CDR3-containing paired-end reads. Each CDR3 protein is one row after TCRdb ran MiXCR on the 5' RACE reads. The data hold hundreds of thousands of distinct CDR3 sequences, with approximately 52% observed a single time.

The TCR was taken from a woman aged 80 or older in good health. Specimen: blood. The chain links TRBV5-1 to TRBJ2-3; D gene ambiguous. The DNA of the CDR3 is TGCGCCAGCAGCCAAGACGCCCTTACGCAGTATTTT. It yields the protein CASSQDALTQYF. The variable domain in full, completed from reference TRBV5-1 and TRBJ2-3, reads KAGVTQTPRYLIKTRGQQVTLSCSPISGHRSVSWYQQTPGQGLQFLFEYFSETQRNKGNFPGRFSGRQFSNSRSEMNVSTLELGDSALYLCASSQDALTQYFGPGTRLTVL.